These T cell receptor beta chains were read from a single sample in a study of shared clonotypes between healthy human individuals. The assay was immunoSEQ multiplex PCR, and TCRdb's table has in-frame clones only and misses some. The data contain approximately 590,000 clones, 95% to 96% of them seen just once; the ten biggest clones take up 0.09% to 0.13%. Sequenced material: naive CD8+ T cells sorted from blood. The source is a woman in her twenties or thirties in good health. CDR3s include the opening cysteine and the closing phenylalanine or tryptophan. A D gene is named only where the DNA matches it firmly. Size is stated for part of the rows, as once, few or many counts, or as a class when the clone is expanded.

v_gene: TRBV27; d_gene: -; abundance: -; j_gene: TRBJ2-7; len: 15; CDR3nt: TGTGCCAGCAGTGCTACAGGGACCTCTTTCTACGAGCAGTACTTC; CDR3aa: CASSATGTSFYEQYF
v_gene: TRBV6-6; d_gene: -; abundance: -; j_gene: TRBJ2-7; len: 11; CDR3nt: TGTGCCAGCAGTTACTTCTACGAGCAGTACTTC; CDR3aa: CASSYFYEQYF
v_gene: TRBV19; d_gene: TRBD2; abundance: -; j_gene: TRBJ2-7; len: 15; CDR3nt: TGTGCCACAAAGGTTACTAGCGGGATCTCCTACGAGCAGTACTTC; CDR3aa: CATKVTSGISYEQYF
v_gene: TRBV9; d_gene: -; abundance: -; j_gene: TRBJ2-2; len: 12; CDR3nt: TGTGCCAGCAGACAGGGAACCGGGGAGCTGTTTTTT; CDR3aa: CASRQGTGELFF
v_gene: TRBV7-2; d_gene: -; abundance: -; j_gene: TRBJ1-6; len: 14; CDR3nt: TGTGCCAGCGACGAGAGCTCCTATAATTCACCCCTCCACTTT; CDR3aa: CASDESSYNSPLHF
v_gene: TRBV7-8; d_gene: -; abundance: -; j_gene: TRBJ2-1; len: 16; CDR3nt: TGTGCCAGCAGACCGGGACCCACGTTTTTTATCTATGAGCAGTTCTTC; CDR3aa: CASRPGPTFFIYEQFF
v_gene: TRBV27; d_gene: TRBD1; abundance: -; j_gene: TRBJ2-7; len: 14; CDR3nt: TGTGCCAGCAGCTGGACAGGGGGCTCCTACGAGCAGTACTTC; CDR3aa: CASSWTGGSYEQYF
v_gene: TRBV11-2; d_gene: -; abundance: -; j_gene: TRBJ2-7; len: 17; CDR3nt: TGTGCCAGCAGCTTAAGTACTTACGACGCAGGGGCCTACGAGCAGTACTTC; CDR3aa: CASSLSTYDAGAYEQYF
v_gene: TRBV28; d_gene: -; abundance: -; j_gene: TRBJ1-1; len: 15; CDR3nt: TGTGCCAGCAAGTGGGGTCTACGCCTGAACACTGAAGCTTTCTTT; CDR3aa: CASKWGLRLNTEAFF
v_gene: TRBV20-1; d_gene: -; abundance: -; j_gene: TRBJ2-1; len: 10; CDR3nt: TGCAGTGCCACCTACAATGAGCAGTTCTTC; CDR3aa: CSATYNEQFF
v_gene: TRBV7-6; d_gene: TRBD2; abundance: -; j_gene: TRBJ2-7; len: 16; CDR3nt: TGTGCCAGCAGCCCGGGACTAGCGGGGACTTCCTACGAGCAGTACTTC; CDR3aa: CASSPGLAGTSYEQYF
v_gene: TRBV9; d_gene: -; abundance: -; j_gene: TRBJ1-2; len: 15; CDR3nt: TGTGCCAGCAGCGGCCCCAGACCGAACAACTATGGCTACACCTTC; CDR3aa: CASSGPRPNNYGYTF
v_gene: TRBV9; d_gene: -; abundance: once; j_gene: TRBJ1-4; len: 14; CDR3nt: TGTGCCAGCAGCGAAGGGAGGTTAACTGAAAAACTGTTTTTT; CDR3aa: CASSEGRLTEKLFF
v_gene: TRBV2; d_gene: -; abundance: -; j_gene: TRBJ1-5; len: 14; CDR3nt: TGTGCCAGCAGTGACAAGGAATTCGGTCAGCCCCAGCATTTT; CDR3aa: CASSDKEFGQPQHF
v_gene: TRBV2; d_gene: -; abundance: once; j_gene: TRBJ2-1; len: 15; CDR3nt: TGTGCCAGCAGGCCTGGAGAGGGAAACTACAATGAGCAGTTCTTC; CDR3aa: CASRPGEGNYNEQFF
v_gene: TRBV11-2; d_gene: -; abundance: -; j_gene: TRBJ2-7; len: 16; CDR3nt: TGTGCCAGCAGCTTAGAGGAACAGGGGGGGACCTACGAGCAGTACTTC; CDR3aa: CASSLEEQGGTYEQYF
v_gene: TRBV5-1; d_gene: -; abundance: -; j_gene: TRBJ2-5; len: 14; CDR3nt: TGCGCCAGCAGCCCCCGCGGCATCCCGGAGACCCAGTACTTC; CDR3aa: CASSPRGIPETQYF
v_gene: TRBV7-7; d_gene: TRBD1; abundance: -; j_gene: TRBJ2-2; len: 15; CDR3nt: TGTGCCAGCAGCCCCTCAGGGGGCAACACCGGGGAGCTGTTTTTT; CDR3aa: CASSPSGGNTGELFF
v_gene: TRBV28; d_gene: -; abundance: -; j_gene: TRBJ1-2; len: 15; CDR3nt: TGTGCCAGCAGCCCTGCTTGGCAGGTAAACTATGGCTACACCTTC; CDR3aa: CASSPAWQVNYGYTF
v_gene: TRBV6-6; d_gene: TRBD2; abundance: once; j_gene: TRBJ2-7; len: 15; CDR3nt: TGTGCCAGCAGTTACCTCGGGACTAGGTTCGGCGAGCAGTACTTC; CDR3aa: CASSYLGTRFGEQYF
v_gene: TRBV7-6; d_gene: -; abundance: -; j_gene: TRBJ2-3; len: 14; CDR3nt: TGTGCCAGCAGCTTAGGTGCTGGCACAGATACGCAGTATTTT; CDR3aa: CASSLGAGTDTQYF
v_gene: TRBV4-1; d_gene: TRBD1; abundance: -; j_gene: TRBJ2-7; len: 16; CDR3nt: TGCGCCAGCAGCCCTCACGGGGACAGGGGAGGCTACGAGCAGTACTTC; CDR3aa: CASSPHGDRGGYEQYF
v_gene: TRBV7-9; d_gene: TRBD1; abundance: -; j_gene: TRBJ2-7; len: 14; CDR3nt: TGTGCCAGCAGCCCCGGGGACAGTCCCTACGAGCAGTACTTC; CDR3aa: CASSPGDSPYEQYF
v_gene: TRBV7-9; d_gene: TRBD2; abundance: -; j_gene: TRBJ2-2; len: 17; CDR3nt: TGTGCCAGCAGCGAGGCTAGCGGGAGGACGAACACCGGGGAGCTGTTTTTT; CDR3aa: CASSEASGRTNTGELFF
v_gene: TRBV7-2; d_gene: TRBD2; abundance: -; j_gene: TRBJ2-1; len: 15; CDR3nt: TGTGCCAGCAGCTTCCTAGCGGGAGGTTGGGGTGAGCAGTTCTTC; CDR3aa: CASSFLAGGWGEQFF
v_gene: TRBV28; d_gene: TRBD1; abundance: -; j_gene: TRBJ2-1; len: 14; CDR3nt: TGTGCCAGCAGGGAACTAGGGGGCCGGGGTGAGCAGTTCTTC; CDR3aa: CASRELGGRGEQFF
v_gene: TRBV5-8; d_gene: TRBD2; abundance: -; j_gene: TRBJ2-1; len: 15; CDR3nt: TGTGCCAGCAGCTTGGATAGCGGGAGTATCAATGAGCAGTTCTTC; CDR3aa: CASSLDSGSINEQFF
v_gene: TRBV7-2; d_gene: -; abundance: -; j_gene: TRBJ1-2; len: 13; CDR3nt: TGTGCCAGCAGCGCAACCAACCACTATGGCTACACCTTC; CDR3aa: CASSATNHYGYTF
v_gene: TRBV5-5; d_gene: TRBD2; abundance: once; j_gene: TRBJ2-1; len: 15; CDR3nt: TGTGCCAGCAGCTCCTTGACTAGCGGGTACAATGAGCAGTTCTTC; CDR3aa: CASSSLTSGYNEQFF
v_gene: TRBV7-3; d_gene: -; abundance: -; j_gene: TRBJ2-1; len: 17; CDR3nt: TGTGCCAGCAGCCTCTCAGGGCCGCGGCTTAAGTACAATGAGCAGTTCTTC; CDR3aa: CASSLSGPRLKYNEQFF
v_gene: TRBV27; d_gene: TRBD1; abundance: -; j_gene: TRBJ1-1; len: 14; CDR3nt: TGTGCCAGCAGTCTACAGGGGGCGAACACTGAAGCTTTCTTT; CDR3aa: CASSLQGANTEAFF
v_gene: TRBV28; d_gene: -; abundance: once; j_gene: TRBJ2-7; len: 10; CDR3nt: TGTGCCAGCAGTTTTGACGAGCAGTACTTC; CDR3aa: CASSFDEQYF
v_gene: TRBV27; d_gene: -; abundance: -; j_gene: TRBJ1-2; len: 13; CDR3nt: TGTGCCAGCGGGACTCTCGATAAAAGCGGGTACACCTTC; CDR3aa: CASGTLDKSGYTF
v_gene: TRBV7-8; d_gene: TRBD2; abundance: -; j_gene: TRBJ2-7; len: 17; CDR3nt: TGTGCCAGCAGCCCCCTAGCGGGAGTAACTTCAACTCACGAGCAGTACTTC; CDR3aa: CASSPLAGVTSTHEQYF
v_gene: TRBV7-2; d_gene: TRBD2; abundance: -; j_gene: TRBJ2-3; len: 15; CDR3nt: TGTGCCAGCAGCTCGGGGGTAGCGGGATCCGATACGCAGTATTTT; CDR3aa: CASSSGVAGSDTQYF
v_gene: TRBV28; d_gene: -; abundance: -; j_gene: TRBJ2-1; len: 16; CDR3nt: TGTGCCAGCAGGGTTCTCTCCCGGGGGTCCGCGAATGAGCAGTTCTTC; CDR3aa: CASRVLSRGSANEQFF
v_gene: TRBV27; d_gene: TRBD2; abundance: -; j_gene: TRBJ2-3; len: 13; CDR3nt: TGTGCCAGCAGCTACACTAGCGGACATACGCAGTATTTT; CDR3aa: CASSYTSGHTQYF
v_gene: TRBV6-5; d_gene: TRBD2; abundance: -; j_gene: TRBJ2-7; len: 14; CDR3nt: TGTGCCAGCAGTGAGACCGGGACTAACTACGAGCAGTACTTC; CDR3aa: CASSETGTNYEQYF
v_gene: TRBV7-6; d_gene: -; abundance: -; j_gene: TRBJ2-5; len: 14; CDR3nt: TGTGCCAGCACCCTCCGGGACTTCCAAGAGACCCAGTACTTC; CDR3aa: CASTLRDFQETQYF
v_gene: TRBV28; d_gene: TRBD2; abundance: -; j_gene: TRBJ2-7; len: 14; CDR3nt: TGTGCCAGCAGTATGAGCGGGAGGGCCTACGAGCAGTACTTC; CDR3aa: CASSMSGRAYEQYF
v_gene: TRBV28; d_gene: -; abundance: -; j_gene: TRBJ1-1; len: 13; CDR3nt: TGTGCCACTAGGGCGCCCTGGAGCACTGAAGCTTTCTTT; CDR3aa: CATRAPWSTEAFF
v_gene: TRBV14; d_gene: -; abundance: once; j_gene: TRBJ2-5; len: 14; CDR3nt: TGTGCCAGCAGCCCAACATGGGATCAAGAGACCCAGTACTTC; CDR3aa: CASSPTWDQETQYF
v_gene: TRBV4-1; d_gene: -; abundance: -; j_gene: TRBJ1-1; len: 15; CDR3nt: TGCGCCAGCAGCCAAGATCCACCCTGGGGCACTGAAGCTTTCTTT; CDR3aa: CASSQDPPWGTEAFF
v_gene: TRBV7-8; d_gene: -; abundance: few; j_gene: TRBJ2-1; len: 15; CDR3nt: TGTGCCAGCAGCTCCATGTCGGAATCCTACAATGAGCAGTTCTTC; CDR3aa: CASSSMSESYNEQFF
v_gene: TRBV30; d_gene: -; abundance: once; j_gene: TRBJ2-1; len: 13; CDR3nt: TGTGCCTGTATAATACGGGAGTACAATGAGCAGTTCTTC; CDR3aa: CACIIREYNEQFF